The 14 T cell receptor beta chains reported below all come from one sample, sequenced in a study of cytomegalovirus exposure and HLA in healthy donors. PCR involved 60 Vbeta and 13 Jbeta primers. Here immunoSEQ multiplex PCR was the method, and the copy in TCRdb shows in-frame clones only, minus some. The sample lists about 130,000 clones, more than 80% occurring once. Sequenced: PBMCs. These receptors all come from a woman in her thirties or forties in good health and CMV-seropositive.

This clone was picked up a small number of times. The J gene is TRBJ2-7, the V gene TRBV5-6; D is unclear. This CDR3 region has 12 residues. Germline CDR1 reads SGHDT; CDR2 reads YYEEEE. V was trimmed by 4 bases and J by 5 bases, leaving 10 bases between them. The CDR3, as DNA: TGTGCCAGCAGCGTAACCCGGGACGAGCAGTACTTC. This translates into CASSVTRDEQYF. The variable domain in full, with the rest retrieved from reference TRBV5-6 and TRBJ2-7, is DAGVTQSPTHLIKTRGQQVTLRCSPKSGHDTVSWYQQALGQGPQFIFQYYEEEERQRGNFPDRFSGHQFPNYSSELNVNALLLGDSALYLCASSVTRDEQYFGPGTRLTVT.

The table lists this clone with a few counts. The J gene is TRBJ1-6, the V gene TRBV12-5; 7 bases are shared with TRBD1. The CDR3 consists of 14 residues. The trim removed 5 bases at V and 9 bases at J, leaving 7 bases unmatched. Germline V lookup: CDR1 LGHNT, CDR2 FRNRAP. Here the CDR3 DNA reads TGTGCTAGTGGTCCCAAAGGGGGCACTTCACCCCTCCACTTT. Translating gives CASGPKGGTSPLHF.

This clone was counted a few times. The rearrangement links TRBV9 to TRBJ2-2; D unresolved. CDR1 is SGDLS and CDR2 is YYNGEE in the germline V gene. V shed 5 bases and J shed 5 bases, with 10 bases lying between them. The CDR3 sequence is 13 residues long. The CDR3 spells CASRHRETGELFF. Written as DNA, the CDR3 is TGTGCCAGCAGGCATAGAGAAACCGGGGAGCTGTTTTTT. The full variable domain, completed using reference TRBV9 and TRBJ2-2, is DSGVTQTPKHLITATGQRVTLRCSPRSGDLSVYWYQQSLDQGLQFLIQYYNGEERAKGNILERFSAQQFPDLHSELNLSSLELGDSALYFCASRHRETGELFFGEGSRLTVL.

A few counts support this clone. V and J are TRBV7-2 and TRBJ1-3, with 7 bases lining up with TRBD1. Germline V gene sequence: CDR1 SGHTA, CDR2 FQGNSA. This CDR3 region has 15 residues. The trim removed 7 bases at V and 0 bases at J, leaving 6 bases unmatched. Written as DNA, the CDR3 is TGTGCCAGCACCGCACAGGGGACCTCTGGAAACACCATATATTTT. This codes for CASTAQGTSGNTIYF.

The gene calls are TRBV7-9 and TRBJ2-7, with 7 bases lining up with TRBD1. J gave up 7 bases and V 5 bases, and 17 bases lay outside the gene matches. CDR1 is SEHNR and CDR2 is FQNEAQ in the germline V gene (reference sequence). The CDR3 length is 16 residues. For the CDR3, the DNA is TGTGCCAGCAGCCCGACAGGGACACTATCTAGATGTGAGCAGTACTTC. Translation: CASSPTGTLSRCEQYF. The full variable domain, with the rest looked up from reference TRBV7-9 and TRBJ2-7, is DTGVSQNPRHKITKRGQNVTFRCDPISEHNRLYWYRQTLGQGPEFLTYFQNEAQLEKSRLLSDRFSAERPKGSFSTLEIQRTEQGDSAMYLCASSPTGTLSRCEQYFGPGTRLTVT.

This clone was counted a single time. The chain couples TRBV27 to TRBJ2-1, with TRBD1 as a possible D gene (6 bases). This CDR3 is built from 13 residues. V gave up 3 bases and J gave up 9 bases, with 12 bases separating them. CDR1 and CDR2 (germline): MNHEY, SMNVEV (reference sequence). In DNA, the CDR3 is TGTGCCAGCAGTTTCGACAGGCTAACTGAGCAGTTCTTC. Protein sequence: CASSFDRLTEQFF.

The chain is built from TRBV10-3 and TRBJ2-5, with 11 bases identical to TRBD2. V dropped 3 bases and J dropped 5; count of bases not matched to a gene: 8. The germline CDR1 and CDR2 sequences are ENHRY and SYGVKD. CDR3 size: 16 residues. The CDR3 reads CAISENSGGAGETQYF. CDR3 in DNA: TGTGCCATCAGTGAAAATAGCGGGGGGGCCGGGGAGACCCAGTACTTC.

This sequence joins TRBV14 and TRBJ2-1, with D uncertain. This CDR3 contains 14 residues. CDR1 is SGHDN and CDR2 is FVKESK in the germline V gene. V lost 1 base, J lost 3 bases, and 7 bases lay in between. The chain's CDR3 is CASSQGNSYNEQFF. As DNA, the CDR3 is TGTGCCAGCAGCCAAGGCAACAGCTACAATGAGCAGTTCTTC. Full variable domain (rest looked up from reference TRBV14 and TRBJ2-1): EAGVTQFPSHSVIEKGQTVTLRCDPISGHDNLYWYRRVMGKEIKFLLHFVKESKQDESGMPNNRFLAERTGGTYSTLKVQPAELEDSGVYFCASSQGNSYNEQFFGPGTRLTVL.

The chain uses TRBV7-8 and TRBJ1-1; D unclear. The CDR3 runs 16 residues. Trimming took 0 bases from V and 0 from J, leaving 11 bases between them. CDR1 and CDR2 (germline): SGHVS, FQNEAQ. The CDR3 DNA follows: TGTGCCAGCAGCTTAGCGAGTTTACAGATGAACACTGAAGCTTTCTTT. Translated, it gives CASSLASLQMNTEAFF.

CDR3 protein: CSVVGRPGGYTF. In DNA form, the CDR3 reads TGCAGCGTGGTCGGCCGTCCGGGAGGCTACACCTTC. This chain connects TRBV29-1 to TRBJ1-2, with D uncertain. There are 12 residues in the CDR3. Deletions cut 6 bases from V and 8 bases from J, with 16 bases between. The germline gives CDR1 SQVTM, CDR2 ANQGSEA.

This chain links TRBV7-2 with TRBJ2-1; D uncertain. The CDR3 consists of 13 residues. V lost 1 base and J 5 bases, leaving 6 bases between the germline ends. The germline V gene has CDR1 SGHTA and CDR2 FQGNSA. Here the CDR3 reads CASSLGQDNEQFF. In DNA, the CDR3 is TGTGCCAGCAGCTTAGGACAAGACAATGAGCAGTTCTTC.

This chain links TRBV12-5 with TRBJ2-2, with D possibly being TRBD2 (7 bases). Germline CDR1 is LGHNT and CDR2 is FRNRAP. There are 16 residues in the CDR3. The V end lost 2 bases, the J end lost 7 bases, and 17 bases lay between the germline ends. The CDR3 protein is CASGLSGGYSYGELFF. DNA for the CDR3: TGTGCTAGTGGTTTGTCGGGGGGCTACTCTTACGGGGAGCTGTTTTTT.

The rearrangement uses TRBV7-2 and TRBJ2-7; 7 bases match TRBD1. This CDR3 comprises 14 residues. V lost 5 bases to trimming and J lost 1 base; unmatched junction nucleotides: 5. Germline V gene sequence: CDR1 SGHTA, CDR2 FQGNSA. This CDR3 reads CASSHRGNSYEQYF. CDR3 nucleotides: TGTGCCAGCAGCCACAGGGGAAATTCCTACGAGCAGTACTTC.

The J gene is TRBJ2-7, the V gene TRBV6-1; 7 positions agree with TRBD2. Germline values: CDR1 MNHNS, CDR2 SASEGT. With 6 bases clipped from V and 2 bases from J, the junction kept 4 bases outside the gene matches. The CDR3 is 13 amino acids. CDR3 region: CASRGGVTYEQYF. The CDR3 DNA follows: TGTGCCAGCAGGGGAGGGGTTACCTACGAGCAGTACTTC.